The clone carrying this T cell receptor beta chain was recorded a few times. Its antigen is not identified. Both iRepertoire HTBI primers and Arm-PCR of CDR3 regions were used to build the TCR beta libraries. TCRdb recomputed calls from the multiplex PCR reads with MiXCR, one row per CDR3 protein. The data contain about 540,000 distinct CDR3 sequences, 13% of them singletons. This specimen comes from a study of regulatory T cells in long-lasting Graves disease. This sample's time point: newly diagnosed GD, antithyroid drugs for less than 3 months. Scientists built the TCR library using RNA that was extracted from PBMCs. Study results and caveats: Among samples with persistent disease, TRBV28, TRBJ1-2 and TRBJ2-5 were favored.

CDR1 is MGHRA and CDR2 is YSYEKL in the germline V gene. The CDR3 has 15 amino acids. The ends were cut back, 0 bases at V and 4 bases at J, with 10 bases in the middle. The same data also went into a second study, on T cells in Graves' hyperthyroidism and ophthalmopathy. That source reports: Pregnant or lactating patients were excluded, as were those with uncontrolled infection or other autoimmune disease. In the first-round RT-PCR of the TCR CDR3, the HTBI primer set was used.

This clonotype was sampled from a man between 25 and 39 years old with Graves disease. The chain recombines TRBV4-1 with TRBJ1-3; a possible D gene is TRBD1 (5 bases). The sequenced sample was peripheral blood mononuclear cells (PBMCs), obtained at new diagnosis, from a patient treated with antithyroid drugs. The CDR3 sequence is CASSQDERQGNTIYF. As DNA, the CDR3 is TGCGCCAGCAGCCAAGATGAAAGACAGGGAAACACCATATATTTT.